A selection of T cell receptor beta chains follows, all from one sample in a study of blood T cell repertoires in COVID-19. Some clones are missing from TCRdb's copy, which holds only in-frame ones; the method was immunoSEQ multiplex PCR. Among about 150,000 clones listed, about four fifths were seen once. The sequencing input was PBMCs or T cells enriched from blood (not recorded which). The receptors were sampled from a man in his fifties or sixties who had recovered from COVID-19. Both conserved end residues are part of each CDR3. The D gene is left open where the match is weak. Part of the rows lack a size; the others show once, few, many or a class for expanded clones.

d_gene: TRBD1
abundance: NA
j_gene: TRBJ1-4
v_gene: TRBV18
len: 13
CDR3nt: TGTGCCAGCTCACGAGGACAGGGAGAAAAACTGTTTTTT
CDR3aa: CASSRGQGEKLFF

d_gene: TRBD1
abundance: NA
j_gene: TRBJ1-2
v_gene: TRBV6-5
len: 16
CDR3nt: TGTGCCAGCAGTTACTCGCCCGGACAGGGAAACTATGGCTACACCTTC
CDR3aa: CASSYSPGQGNYGYTF

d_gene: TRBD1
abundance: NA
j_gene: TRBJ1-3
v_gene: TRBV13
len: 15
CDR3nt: TGTGCCAGCAGCTCCGGACAGGGGCCTGGAAACACCATATATTTT
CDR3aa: CASSSGQGPGNTIYF

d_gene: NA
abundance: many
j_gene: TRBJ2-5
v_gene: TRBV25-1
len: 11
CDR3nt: TGTGCCAGCAGTGCAAGTAGGACCCAGTACTTC
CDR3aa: CASSASRTQYF

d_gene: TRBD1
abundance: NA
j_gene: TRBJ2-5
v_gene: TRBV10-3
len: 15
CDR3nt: TGTGCCATCAGTGAGTACAGGGGCGGAGGAGAGACCCAGTACTTC
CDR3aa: CAISEYRGGGETQYF

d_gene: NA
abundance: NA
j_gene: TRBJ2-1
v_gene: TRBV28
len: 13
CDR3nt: TGTGCCAGCACTACAGTCCCCTACAATGAGCAGTTCTTC
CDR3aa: CASTTVPYNEQFF

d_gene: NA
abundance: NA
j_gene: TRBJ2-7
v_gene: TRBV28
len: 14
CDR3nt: TGTGCCAGCAGTTCCCCTGATGACAACTACGAGCAGTACTTC
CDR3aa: CASSSPDDNYEQYF

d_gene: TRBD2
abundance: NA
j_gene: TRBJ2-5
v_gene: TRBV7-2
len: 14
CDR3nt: TGTGCCAGCAGCACCCCGGGGGGTTACGAGACCCAGTACTTC
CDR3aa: CASSTPGGYETQYF

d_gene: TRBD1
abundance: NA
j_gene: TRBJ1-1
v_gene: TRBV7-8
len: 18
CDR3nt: TGTGCCAGCAGCTTAGTTTTGGGGACAGCGTCAATGAACACTGAAGCTTTCTTT
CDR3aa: CASSLVLGTASMNTEAFF

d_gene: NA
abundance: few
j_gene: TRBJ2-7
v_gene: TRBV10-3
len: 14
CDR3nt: TGTGCCATCAGGAACGGACAAAGCTCCTACGAGCAGTACTTC
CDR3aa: CAIRNGQSSYEQYF

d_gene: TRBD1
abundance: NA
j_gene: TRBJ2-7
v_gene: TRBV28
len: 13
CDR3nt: TGTGCCAGCAGAACAGGGGTAACCTACGAGCAGTACTTC
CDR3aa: CASRTGVTYEQYF

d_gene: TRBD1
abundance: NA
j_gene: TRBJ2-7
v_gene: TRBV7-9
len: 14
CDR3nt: TGTGCCAGCAGCAAAGGGGGCAGTTCCTACGAGCAGTACTTC
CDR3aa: CASSKGGSSYEQYF

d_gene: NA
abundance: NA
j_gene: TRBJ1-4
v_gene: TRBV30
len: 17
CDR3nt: TGTGCCTGGAGTGTATGGGGGGACGCTGCAACTAATGAAAAACTGTTTTTT
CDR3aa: CAWSVWGDAATNEKLFF

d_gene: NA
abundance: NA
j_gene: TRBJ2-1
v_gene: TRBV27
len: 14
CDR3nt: TGTGCCAGCAGTCCGGCCCGCAGCGACAATGAGCAGTTCTTC
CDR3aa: CASSPARSDNEQFF